This T cell receptor beta chain was obtained from a study of CD8 T cells in ankylosing spondylitis. In this sample, this clonotype turned up a few times. Its cognate antigen is unknown. Whole-study results and caveats: It was reported that disease-linked clones were significantly enriched in matched ankylosing spondylitis synovial fluid. Earlier reports found some motif variants in synovial fluid and blood in reactive arthritis. Peripheral blood held disease-linked clones only at relatively low frequency, and these were CD8+.

Quantitative 5'-RACE with molecular barcodes generated TCR beta libraries. From the 5' RACE reads, TCRdb called clonotypes with MiXCR, one entry per CDR3 protein. The table has just over 300,000 distinct CDR3 sequences, less than 25% seen once; the top ten hold roughly 4%. CDR3 length: 11 amino acids. The germline gives CDR1 SQVTM, CDR2 ANQGSEA. V was cut by 6 bases and J by 5 bases, with 9 bases left in between. This chain connects TRBV29-1 to TRBJ2-3; a weak D match, TRBD2 (6 bases). The source of this sequence is a female donor with ankylosing spondylitis or in good health (not recorded which). Sample: blood, either unsorted or a sorted T cell fraction (not recorded which). CDR3 loop: CSVGRGDTQYF. The CDR3 region has the DNA TGCAGCGTAGGGCGGGGAGATACGCAGTATTTT.